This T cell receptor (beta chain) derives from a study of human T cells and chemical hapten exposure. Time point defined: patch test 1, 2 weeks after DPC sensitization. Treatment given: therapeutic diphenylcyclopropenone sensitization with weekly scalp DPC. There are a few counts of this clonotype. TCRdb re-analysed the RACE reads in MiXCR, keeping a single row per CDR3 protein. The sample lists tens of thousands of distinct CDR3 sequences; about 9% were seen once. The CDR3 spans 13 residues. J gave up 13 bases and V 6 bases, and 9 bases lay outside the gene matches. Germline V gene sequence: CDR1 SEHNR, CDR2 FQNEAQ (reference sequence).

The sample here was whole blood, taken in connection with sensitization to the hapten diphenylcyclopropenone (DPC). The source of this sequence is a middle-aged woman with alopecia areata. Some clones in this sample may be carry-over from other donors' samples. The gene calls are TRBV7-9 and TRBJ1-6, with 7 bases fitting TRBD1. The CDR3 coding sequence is TGTGCCAGCAGTCGACAGGGTGGCAGGCCCCTCCACTTT. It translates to CASSRQGGRPLHF.